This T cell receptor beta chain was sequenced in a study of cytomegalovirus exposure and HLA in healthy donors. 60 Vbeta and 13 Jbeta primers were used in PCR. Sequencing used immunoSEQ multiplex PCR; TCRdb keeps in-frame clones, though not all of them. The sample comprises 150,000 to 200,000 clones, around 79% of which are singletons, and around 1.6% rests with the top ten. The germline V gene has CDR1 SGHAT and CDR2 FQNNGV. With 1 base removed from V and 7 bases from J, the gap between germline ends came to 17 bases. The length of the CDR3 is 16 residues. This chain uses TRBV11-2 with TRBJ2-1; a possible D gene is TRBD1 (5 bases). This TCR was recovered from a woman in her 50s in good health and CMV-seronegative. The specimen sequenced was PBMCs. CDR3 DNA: TGTGCCAGCAGCTTAGCGTGGGGCCCCAAGGAAAATGAGCAGTTCTTC. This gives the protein CASSLAWGPKENEQFF.